These T cell receptor beta chains were read from a single sample in a study of Tregs in tolerant kidney transplant recipients. Repertoires were generated with immunoSEQ multiplex PCR, while TCRdb's copy carries only in-frame clones and drops some. The sample lists approximately 47,000 clones; approximately 90% were seen once. This specimen consisted of CD8+ T cells from blood (PBMCs), obtained 12 months after the transplant. These receptors came from a human patient who received a combined kidney and bone marrow transplant. Some T cells may arise from the graft donor. Each CDR3 is given with its conserved first and last residue. The D gene is left open where the match is weak. Clone size is stated in some rows and not others, as once, few, many or a class when expanded.

D,size,V,J,DNA,CDR3
TRBD2,NA,TRBV7-6,TRBJ2-1,TGTGCCAGCAGCTTAAGGGCTAGCGGGGGATATACGGCCTACAATGAGCAGTTCTTC,CASSLRASGGYTAYNEQFF
TRBD2,NA,TRBV7-9,TRBJ2-7,TGTGCCAGCACCGGGACTAGGGGCGAGCAGTACTTC,CASTGTRGEQYF
TRBD1,NA,TRBV10-3,TRBJ2-3,TGTGCCGTCAGTGAGTCTCGACAGGGGGAGACAGATACGCAGTATTTT,CAVSESRQGETDTQYF
NA,NA,TRBV4-1,TRBJ2-5,TGCGCCAGCAGCCAAGATCCCAGACAAGAGACCCAGTACTTC,CASSQDPRQETQYF
TRBD2,NA,TRBV2,TRBJ2-7,TGTGCCAGCAGTAACGAACCGGGACTAGCGCACGAGCAGTACTTC,CASSNEPGLAHEQYF
NA,NA,TRBV27,TRBJ1-5,TGTGCCAGCAGTTTTTACGGGAACAATCAGCCCCAGCATTTT,CASSFYGNNQPQHF
TRBD1,NA,TRBV9,TRBJ2-7,TGTGCCAGCAGCGGACAGGGCTCCTACGAGCAGTACTTC,CASSGQGSYEQYF
NA,NA,TRBV7-8,TRBJ1-6,TGTGCCAGCAGCTTAGTTCTGGAGGGTGGGTCACCCCTCCACTTT,CASSLVLEGGSPLHF
NA,NA,TRBV27,TRBJ2-4,TGTGCCAGCATGGGGCAGGGTGGATACATTCAGTACTTC,CASMGQGGYIQYF
NA,NA,TRBV6-5,TRBJ1-2,TGTGCCAGCATCGGGTTTGGTGGCTACACCTTC,CASIGFGGYTF
NA,NA,TRBV4-3,TRBJ2-7,TGCGCCAGCAGCCAAGAAACATTGACCTACGAGCAGTACTTC,CASSQETLTYEQYF
TRBD2,NA,TRBV11-2,TRBJ2-7,TGTGCCAGCAGCCCGAATAGCGGGGGCTACGAGCAGTACTTC,CASSPNSGGYEQYF
TRBD2,NA,TRBV15,TRBJ2-1,TGTGCCACCAGCACCTCAGCGGGAAAAGCGGTCAATGAGCAGTTCTTC,CATSTSAGKAVNEQFF
NA,NA,TRBV13,TRBJ1-3,TGTGCCAGCAGCTTAGCAACAGGGCTCTCTGGAAACACCATATATTTT,CASSLATGLSGNTIYF
NA,NA,TRBV6-1,TRBJ1-2,TGTGCCAGCAGGAGCCCCGATAACTATGGCTACACCTTC,CASRSPDNYGYTF
NA,NA,TRBV29-1,TRBJ1-2,TGCAGCGTTGAAGCCCGAGACAGGAACTATGGCTACACCTTC,CSVEARDRNYGYTF
TRBD1,once,TRBV11-3,TRBJ1-1,TGTGCCAGCAGCCCGCAGGGACAGGGACTTTCTGAAGCTTTCTTT,CASSPQGQGLSEAFF
NA,NA,TRBV27,TRBJ2-7,TGTGCCAGCAGTTTAACCGCAGGCTACGAGCAGTACTTC,CASSLTAGYEQYF
TRBD2,NA,TRBV14,TRBJ2-7,TGTGCCAGCAGGAAGGGGTTAGCGGGGGAGCAGTACTTC,CASRKGLAGEQYF
TRBD2,NA,TRBV7-9,TRBJ2-5,TGTGCCAGCAGCCCGAAACTAGCGGGAGGGCGCAAGACCCAGTACTTC,CASSPKLAGGRKTQYF
NA,NA,TRBV27,TRBJ1-2,TGTGCCAGCGGAGGCAGACTCAACTATGGCTACACCTTC,CASGGRLNYGYTF
NA,NA,TRBV27,TRBJ2-1,TGTGCCAGCAGTTTACATCGCGCAGCGGTAGATGAGCAGTTCTTC,CASSLHRAAVDEQFF
NA,NA,TRBV5-6,TRBJ2-1,TGTGCCAGCAGCTGGGGGGGTCCAGGGGGCGCGGGGAATGAGCAGTTCTTC,CASSWGGPGGAGNEQFF
TRBD1,once,TRBV5-5,TRBJ1-4,TGTGCCAGCAGCTTGGCCTGGGGACAGGGCGAAAAACTGTTTTTT,CASSLAWGQGEKLFF
NA,NA,TRBV15,TRBJ2-7,TGTGCCACCAGCAGAGGAGAGGGCGTCTACGAGCAGTACTTC,CATSRGEGVYEQYF
TRBD1,NA,TRBV11-2,TRBJ2-7,TGTGCCAGCAGCTTAGTTGGCAGGGACAGGGGCTACGAGCAGTACTTC,CASSLVGRDRGYEQYF
TRBD2,NA,TRBV13,TRBJ2-3,TGTGCCAGCAGCGATGCCGGGACTAGGGGTTCAGATACGCAGTATTTT,CASSDAGTRGSDTQYF
NA,NA,TRBV27,TRBJ2-1,TGTGCCAGCGCTTCTAGAGTATCCTACAATGAGCAGTTCTTC,CASASRVSYNEQFF
NA,once,TRBV2,TRBJ2-1,TGTGCCAGCAGGAACTTAGTTAGCTACAATGAGCAGTTCTTC,CASRNLVSYNEQFF
NA,NA,TRBV7-9,TRBJ1-2,TGTGCCAGCAGCTTAGGTCCGGGACAACTCTATGGCTACACCTTC,CASSLGPGQLYGYTF
NA,NA,TRBV11-3,TRBJ2-1,TGTGCCAGCAGCTTAGAGCTAGCCCTGAGCTCCTACAATGAGCAGTTCTTC,CASSLELALSSYNEQFF
NA,NA,TRBV4-3,TRBJ2-6,TGCGCCAGCAGCCAAGGCGGAGAGATCTCTGAGGCCAACGTCCTGACTTTC,CASSQGGEISEANVLTF
NA,NA,TRBV4-3,TRBJ2-1,TGCGCCAGCAGCCAAGATATTGGACTACCGCACAATGAGCAGTTCTTC,CASSQDIGLPHNEQFF
NA,NA,TRBV5-8,TRBJ1-3,TGTGCCAGCAGCTTACGGAGGGGTGGAAACACCATATATTTT,CASSLRRGGNTIYF
TRBD2,NA,TRBV19,TRBJ2-5,TGTGCCAGTAGTTTTGCTAGCGGGAGGTTCTCCGAGACCCAGTACTTC,CASSFASGRFSETQYF
NA,NA,TRBV7-9,TRBJ2-7,TGTGCCAGCAGCTTGCCGGAGGCATACGAGCAGTACTTC,CASSLPEAYEQYF
NA,NA,TRBV4-3,TRBJ1-6,TGCGCCAGCAGCCAAGAAATGCAGGGACTTAATAATTCACCCCTCCACTTT,CASSQEMQGLNNSPLHF